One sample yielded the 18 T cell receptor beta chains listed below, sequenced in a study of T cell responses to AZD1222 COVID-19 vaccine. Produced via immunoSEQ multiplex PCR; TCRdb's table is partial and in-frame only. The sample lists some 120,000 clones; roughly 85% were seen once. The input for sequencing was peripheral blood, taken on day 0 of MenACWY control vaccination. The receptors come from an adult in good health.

For the CDR3, the DNA is TGTGCCAGCAGCGTAGGTGGCAACACAGATACGCAGTATTTT. Residues: CASSVGGNTDTQYF. The chain employs TRBV9 and TRBJ2-3; no clear D. Germline loops: CDR1 SGDLS, CDR2 YYNGEE. V dropped 0 bases and J dropped 2 bases, with 7 bases sitting between them. This CDR3 has 14 residues.

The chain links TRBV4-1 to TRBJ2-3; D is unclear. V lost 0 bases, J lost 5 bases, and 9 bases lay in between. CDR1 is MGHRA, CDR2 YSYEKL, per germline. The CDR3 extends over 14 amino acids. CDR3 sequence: CASSQDPAGDTQYF. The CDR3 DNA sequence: TGCGCCAGCAGCCAAGATCCGGCCGGAGATACGCAGTATTTT.

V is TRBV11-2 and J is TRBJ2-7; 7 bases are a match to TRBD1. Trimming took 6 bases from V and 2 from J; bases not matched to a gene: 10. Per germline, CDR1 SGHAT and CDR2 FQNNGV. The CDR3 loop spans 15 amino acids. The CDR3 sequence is CASSFIGTAAYEQYF. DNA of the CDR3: TGTGCCAGCAGTTTCATTGGGACAGCTGCCTACGAGCAGTACTTC.

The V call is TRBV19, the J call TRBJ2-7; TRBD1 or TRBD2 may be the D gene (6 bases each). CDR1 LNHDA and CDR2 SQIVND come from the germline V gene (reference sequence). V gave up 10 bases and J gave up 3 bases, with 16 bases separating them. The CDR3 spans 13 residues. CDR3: CATNREVGYEQYF. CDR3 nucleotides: TGTGCCACTAACAGGGAGGTTGGCTACGAGCAGTACTTC.

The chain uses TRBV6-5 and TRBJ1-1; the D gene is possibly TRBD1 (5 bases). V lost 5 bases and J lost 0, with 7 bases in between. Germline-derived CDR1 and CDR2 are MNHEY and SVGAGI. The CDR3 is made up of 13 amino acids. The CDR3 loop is CASSRGVNTEAFF. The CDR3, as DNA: TGTGCCAGCAGTCGGGGGGTGAACACTGAAGCTTTCTTT.

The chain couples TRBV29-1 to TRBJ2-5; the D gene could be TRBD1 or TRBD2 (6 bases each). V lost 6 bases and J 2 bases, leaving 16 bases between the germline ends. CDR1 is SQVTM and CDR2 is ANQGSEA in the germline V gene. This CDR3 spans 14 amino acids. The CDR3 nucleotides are TGCAGCGTCCCTACGGGGGCAGGTCAAGAGACCCAGTACTTC. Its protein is CSVPTGAGQETQYF.

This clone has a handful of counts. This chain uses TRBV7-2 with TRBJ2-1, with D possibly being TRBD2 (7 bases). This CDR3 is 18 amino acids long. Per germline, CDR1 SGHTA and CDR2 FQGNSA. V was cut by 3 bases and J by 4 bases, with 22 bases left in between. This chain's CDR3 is CASSFLWAGARRYNEQFF. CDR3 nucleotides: TGTGCCAGCAGCTTCTTATGGGCGGGGGCCCGGAGGTACAATGAGCAGTTCTTC.

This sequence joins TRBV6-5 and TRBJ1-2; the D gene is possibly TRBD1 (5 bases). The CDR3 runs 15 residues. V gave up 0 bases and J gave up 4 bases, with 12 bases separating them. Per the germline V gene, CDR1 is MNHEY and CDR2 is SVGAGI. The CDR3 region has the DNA TGTGCCAGCAGTTACTCGTTGGACACGTCCTATGGCTACACCTTC. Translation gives CASSYSLDTSYGYTF.

The CDR3 region is CAWSVIRAKNTIYF. The CDR3, as DNA: TGTGCCTGGAGTGTAATCAGGGCGAAGAACACCATATATTTT. The chain links TRBV30 to TRBJ1-3; perhaps TRBD1 as D (5 bases). Trimming stripped 0 bases from V and 7 bases from J, with 13 bases between. The CDR3 is made up of 14 amino acids. Looked up from germline, CDR1 is GTSNPN and CDR2 is SVGIG (reference sequence). The variable domain in full, with the rest retrieved from reference TRBV30 and TRBJ1-3, is SQTIHQWPATLVQPVGSPLSLECTVEGTSNPNLYWYRQAAGRGLQLLFYSVGIGQISSEVPQNLSASRPQDRQFILSSKKLLLSDSGFYLCAWSVIRAKNTIYFGEGSWLTVV.

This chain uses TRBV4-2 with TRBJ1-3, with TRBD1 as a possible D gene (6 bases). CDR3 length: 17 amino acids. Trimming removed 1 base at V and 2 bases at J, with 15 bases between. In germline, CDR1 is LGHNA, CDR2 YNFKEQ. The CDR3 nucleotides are TGTGCCAGCAGCCAAGTTCCGGGGGCGCGACCTGGAAACACCATATATTTT. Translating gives CASSQVPGARPGNTIYF.

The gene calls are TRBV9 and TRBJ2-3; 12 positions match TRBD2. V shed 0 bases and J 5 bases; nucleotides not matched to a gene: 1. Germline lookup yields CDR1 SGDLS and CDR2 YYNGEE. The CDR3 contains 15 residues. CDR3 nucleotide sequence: TGTGCCAGCAGCGTAGGGACTAGCGGGGAAGATACGCAGTATTTT. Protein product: CASSVGTSGEDTQYF. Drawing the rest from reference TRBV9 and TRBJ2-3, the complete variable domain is DSGVTQTPKHLITATGQRVTLRCSPRSGDLSVYWYQQSLDQGLQFLIQYYNGEERAKGNILERFSAQQFPDLHSELNLSSLELGDSALYFCASSVGTSGEDTQYFGPGTRLTVL.

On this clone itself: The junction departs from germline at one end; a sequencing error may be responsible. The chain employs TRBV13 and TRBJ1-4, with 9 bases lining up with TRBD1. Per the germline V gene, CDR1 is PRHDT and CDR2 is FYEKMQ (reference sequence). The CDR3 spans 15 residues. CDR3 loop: CASSLGGQGNEKLFF. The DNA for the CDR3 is TGTGCCAGCAGCCTAGGGGGACAGGGTAATGAAAAACTGTTTTTT.

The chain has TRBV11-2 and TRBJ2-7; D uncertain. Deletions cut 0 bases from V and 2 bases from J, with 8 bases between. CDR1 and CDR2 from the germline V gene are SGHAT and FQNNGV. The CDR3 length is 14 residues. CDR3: CASSLDLGAYEQYF. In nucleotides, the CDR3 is TGTGCCAGCAGCTTAGATCTGGGCGCCTACGAGCAGTACTTC.

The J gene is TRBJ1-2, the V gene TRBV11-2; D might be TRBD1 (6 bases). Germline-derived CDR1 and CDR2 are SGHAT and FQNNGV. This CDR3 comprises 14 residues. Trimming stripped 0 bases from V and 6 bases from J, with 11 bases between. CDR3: CASSLDRGQNGYTF. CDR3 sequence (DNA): TGTGCCAGCAGCTTAGACCGGGGGCAAAATGGCTACACCTTC.

The CDR3, as DNA: TGTGCCAGCAGCTCTAGCAGTGACCTATATGGCTACACCTTC. Its translation is CASSSSSDLYGYTF. The gene calls are TRBV7-9 and TRBJ1-2; D ambiguous. CDR3 length equals 14 residues. Trimming left V 4 bases short and J 5 bases short, with 14 bases between. Germline CDR1 and CDR2: SEHNR and FQNEAQ (reference sequence).

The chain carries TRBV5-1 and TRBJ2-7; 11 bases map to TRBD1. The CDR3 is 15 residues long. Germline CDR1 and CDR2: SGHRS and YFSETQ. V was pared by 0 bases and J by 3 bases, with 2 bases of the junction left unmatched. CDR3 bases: TGCGCCAGCAGCTTGGCCGGGACAGGGGGCTACGAGCAGTACTTC. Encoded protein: CASSLAGTGGYEQYF.

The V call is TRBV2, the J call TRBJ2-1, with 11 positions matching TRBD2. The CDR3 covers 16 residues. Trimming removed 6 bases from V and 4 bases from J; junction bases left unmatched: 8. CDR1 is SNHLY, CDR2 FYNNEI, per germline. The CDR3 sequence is CASRQKLAGDYNEQFF. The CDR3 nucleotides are TGTGCCAGCAGGCAGAAACTAGCGGGGGATTACAATGAGCAGTTCTTC.

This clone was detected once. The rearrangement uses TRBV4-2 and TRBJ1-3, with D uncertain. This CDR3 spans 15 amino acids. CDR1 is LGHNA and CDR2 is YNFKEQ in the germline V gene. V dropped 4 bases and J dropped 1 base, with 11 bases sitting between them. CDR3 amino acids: CASSPAGGSGNTIYF. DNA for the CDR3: TGTGCCAGCAGCCCAGCTGGAGGGTCTGGAAACACCATATATTTT.